This T cell receptor beta chain was identified in a study of CD4 T cells in relation to SARS-CoV-2 and coronaviruses. Across the whole study: ViraFEST: approximately 10-day antigen culture of PBMCs, then TCR beta CDR3 sequencing.

Repertoires were generated with immunoSEQ multiplex PCR, while TCRdb's copy carries only in-frame clones and drops some. The table has fewer than 20,000 clones, approximately 70% seen once; the top ten hold about 20%. Unexposed donor CD4+ T cells date from about 2011-2018, before the COVID-19 pandemic. The cells were cultured for less than twelve days before CD4+ T cells were isolated. As cell numbers allowed, unexposed-donor CD4+ T cells faced SARS-CoV-2 S/N and four cold-coronavirus spikes. Concerning this clone itself: Its antigen is currently unknown.

V was pared by 6 bases and J by 11 bases, with 8 bases of the junction left unmatched. The CDR3 consists of 14 residues. In germline, CDR1 is SNHLY, CDR2 FYNNEI. V gene TRBV2 combines with J gene TRBJ1-6, with 9 positions matching TRBD1. The sample comprised CD4+ T cells from PBMCs, cultured in vitro. This receptor was taken from a human donor in good health. The CDR3 protein is CASRDGQGQPPLHF. CDR3 bases: TGTGCCAGCAGGGATGGACAGGGGCAGCCACCCCTCCACTTT.